This TCR beta chain was captured in a study of early T cells in non-severe SARS-CoV-2 infection. Study in general: From unsorted whole blood, bulk RNA was sequenced, and the chains remained unpaired.

This clonotype was seen ten or more times. Antigen specificity is unknown. Study-wide points: Anti-spike CD8 responses were favored in VDJdb matching, and private and CD4 specificities were missed.

cDNA molecules, individually, were tagged with unique molecular identifiers. Each CDR3 protein is one row after TCRdb ran MiXCR on the 5' RACE reads. The sample yields fewer than 65,000 distinct CDR3 sequences, 10% seen once. The sample taken for sequencing was whole blood. The source is an adult who was a healthcare worker with PCR-confirmed SARS-CoV-2 infection or an uninfected control (not recorded which).

The CDR3 DNA reads as TGTGCCAGCAGTTACTCGAACAGGGTATCTGATAATTCACCCCTCCACTTT. Translation: CASSYSNRVSDNSPLHF. The gene calls are TRBV6-5 and TRBJ1-6; weak D call: TRBD1 (6 bases). CDR3 length equals 17 residues. The V and J ends lost 0 bases and 5 bases respectively, with 14 bases between them. Germline V lookup: CDR1 MNHEY, CDR2 SVGAGI.